Sequencing of this T cell receptor beta chain was carried out in a study of T cell responses to AZD1222 COVID-19 vaccine. General observations from the study: Among the donors, most were white British and more were female, and clonal diversity was possibly underestimated. No day 14 peak samples; only post-peak repertoires were characterized. After two AZD1222 doses, spike-specific TCR breadth and depth rose versus day 0.

Worth noting for this clone: Its specificity is unknown.

Libraries were prepared by immunoSEQ multiplex PCR; TCRdb keeps only in-frame clonotypes and omits some of them. Counted here are about 140,000 clones, around 90% occurring once; the ten biggest clones make up about 3.8%. This CDR3 has 13 residues. The germline V gene encodes CDR1 LGHNA and CDR2 YSLEER. Trimming removed 3 bases from V and 0 bases from J, with 3 bases in between. This sample comprised peripheral blood, obtained on day 0 of AZD1222 vaccination. The TCR sequence derives from an adult in good health. The genes are TRBV4-3 and TRBJ1-5, with no clear D. The CDR3: CASSHNSNQPQHF. In DNA, the CDR3 is TGCGCCAGCAGCCATAATAGCAATCAGCCCCAGCATTTT.